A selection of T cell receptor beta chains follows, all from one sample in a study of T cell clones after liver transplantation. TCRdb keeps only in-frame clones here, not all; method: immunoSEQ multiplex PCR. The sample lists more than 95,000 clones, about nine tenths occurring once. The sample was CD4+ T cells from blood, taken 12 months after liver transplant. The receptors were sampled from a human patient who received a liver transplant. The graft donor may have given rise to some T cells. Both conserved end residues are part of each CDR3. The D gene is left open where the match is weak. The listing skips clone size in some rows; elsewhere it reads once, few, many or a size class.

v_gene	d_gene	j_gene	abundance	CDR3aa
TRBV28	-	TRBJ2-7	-	CASRPVAEGRIEQYF
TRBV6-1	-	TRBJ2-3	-	CASSEVFGSDTQYF
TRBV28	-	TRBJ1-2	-	CASSEEVLIYGYTF
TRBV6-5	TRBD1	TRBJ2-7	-	CASSYPGGKEQYF
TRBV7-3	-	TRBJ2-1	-	CASSLSSRNEQFF
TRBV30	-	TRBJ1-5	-	CAWRALGHGQPQHF
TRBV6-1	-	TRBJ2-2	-	CASSVTGTSTPGELFF
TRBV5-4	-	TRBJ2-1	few	CASSLAPPDNEQFF
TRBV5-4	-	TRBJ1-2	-	CASSLLQGTNYGYTF
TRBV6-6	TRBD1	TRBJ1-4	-	CASSIRQGGGEKLFF
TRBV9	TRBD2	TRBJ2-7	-	CASSLITRTSGRANESYEQYF
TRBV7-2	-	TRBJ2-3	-	CASSLGTSRQSDTQYF
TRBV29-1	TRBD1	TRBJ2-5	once	CSVDLDREETQYF
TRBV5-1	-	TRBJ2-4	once	CASSLDSTKNIQYF
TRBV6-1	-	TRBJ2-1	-	CASSETGYNEQFF
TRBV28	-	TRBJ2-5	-	CAFSARVGGTQYF
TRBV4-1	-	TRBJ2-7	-	CAIPGQGTYGQYF
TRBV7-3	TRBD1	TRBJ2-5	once	CASSPQGVGETQYF
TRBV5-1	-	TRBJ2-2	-	CASSLAQGNGELFF
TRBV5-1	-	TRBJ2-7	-	CASSLDSFTEQYF
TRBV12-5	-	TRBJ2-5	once	CASGPPETQYF
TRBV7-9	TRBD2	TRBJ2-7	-	CASSLEVDQRGSYEQYF
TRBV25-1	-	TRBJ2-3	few	CASSEGFRGTQYF
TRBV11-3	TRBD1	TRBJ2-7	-	CASSLAPTGVKNEQYF
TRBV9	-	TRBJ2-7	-	CASSFRVESYEQYF
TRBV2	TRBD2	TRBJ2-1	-	CASVPLAAGVRNEQFF
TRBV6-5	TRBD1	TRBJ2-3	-	CASRPGTGTDTQYF
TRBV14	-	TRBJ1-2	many	CASSPARVGGYTF
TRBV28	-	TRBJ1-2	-	CASSLVNYGYTF
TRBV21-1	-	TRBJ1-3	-	CASSKKATGDDRNTIYF
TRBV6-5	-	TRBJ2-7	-	CASSLGTNSYEQYF
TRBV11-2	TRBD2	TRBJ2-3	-	CASSPQTSGRWDTQYF
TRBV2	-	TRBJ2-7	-	CASTRDSYEQYF
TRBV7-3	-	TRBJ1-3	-	CASSPSSSGNTIYF
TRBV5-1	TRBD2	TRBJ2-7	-	CASSDTSGRAGEQYF
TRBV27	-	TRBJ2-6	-	CASAYLGEGANVLTF
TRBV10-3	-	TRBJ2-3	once	CAISDSSGRGTNTQYF
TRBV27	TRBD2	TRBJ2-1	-	CASSLYLAGVVGEQFF
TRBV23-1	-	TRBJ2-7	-	CASLQTGDSYEQYF
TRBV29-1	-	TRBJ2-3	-	CSVRAGGTRTDTQYF
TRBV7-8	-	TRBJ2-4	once	CASTSAERNLAKNIQYF
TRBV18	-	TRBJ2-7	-	CASSQAGGNEQYF
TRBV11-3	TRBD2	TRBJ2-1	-	CASSPSGRAHNEQFF
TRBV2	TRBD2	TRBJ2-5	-	CASSKTSGAFETQYF
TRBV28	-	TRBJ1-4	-	CASSLRVEKLFF
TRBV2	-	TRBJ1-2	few	CASRRNRDGYTF
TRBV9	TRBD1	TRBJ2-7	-	CASSPLGQGSYEQYF
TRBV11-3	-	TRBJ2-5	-	CASSLSRGSQETQYF
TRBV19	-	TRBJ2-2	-	CASKRGTTNTGELFF
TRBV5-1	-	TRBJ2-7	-	CASSLARKADPSENPYEQYF
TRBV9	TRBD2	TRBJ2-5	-	CASSEAAGGDETQYF
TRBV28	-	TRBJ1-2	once	CASRDSRSYGYTF
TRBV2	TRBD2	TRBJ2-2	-	CASSESSGKAGELFF
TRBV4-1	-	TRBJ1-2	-	CASSQDRNREEHGYTF